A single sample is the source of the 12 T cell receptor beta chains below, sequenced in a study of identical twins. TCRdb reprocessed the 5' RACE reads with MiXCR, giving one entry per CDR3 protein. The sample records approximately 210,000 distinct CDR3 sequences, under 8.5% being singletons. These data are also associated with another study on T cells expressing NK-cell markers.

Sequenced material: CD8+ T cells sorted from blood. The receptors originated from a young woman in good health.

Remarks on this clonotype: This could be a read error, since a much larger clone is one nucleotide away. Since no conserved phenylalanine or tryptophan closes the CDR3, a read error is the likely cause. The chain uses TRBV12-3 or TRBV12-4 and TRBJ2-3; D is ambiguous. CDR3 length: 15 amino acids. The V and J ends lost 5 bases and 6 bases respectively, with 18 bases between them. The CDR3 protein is CASSEYGPLADTQYL. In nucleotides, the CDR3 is TGTGCCAGCAGTGAGTACGGCCCCCTCGCGGATACGCAGTATTTA.

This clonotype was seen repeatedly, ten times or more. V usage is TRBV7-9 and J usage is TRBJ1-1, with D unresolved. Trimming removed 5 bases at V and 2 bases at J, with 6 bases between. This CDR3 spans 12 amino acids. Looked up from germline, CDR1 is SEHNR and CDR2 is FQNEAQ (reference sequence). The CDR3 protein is CASSLINTEAFF. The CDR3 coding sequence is TGTGCCAGCAGCCTAATTAACACTGAAGCTTTCTTT.

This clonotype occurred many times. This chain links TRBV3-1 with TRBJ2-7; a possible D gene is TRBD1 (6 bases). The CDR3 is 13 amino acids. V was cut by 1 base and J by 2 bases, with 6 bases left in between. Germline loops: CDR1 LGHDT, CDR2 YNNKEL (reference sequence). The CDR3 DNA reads TGTGCCAGCAGCCAAGGGACAGCCTACGAGCAGTACTTC. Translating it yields CASSQGTAYEQYF.

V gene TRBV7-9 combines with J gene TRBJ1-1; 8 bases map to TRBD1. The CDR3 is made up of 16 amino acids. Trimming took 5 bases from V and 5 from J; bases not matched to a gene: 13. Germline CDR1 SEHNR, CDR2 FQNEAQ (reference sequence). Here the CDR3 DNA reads TGTGCCAGCAGCGCAACAGGGGGAGTGAGGAGGACTGAAGCTTTCTTT. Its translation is CASSATGGVRRTEAFF.

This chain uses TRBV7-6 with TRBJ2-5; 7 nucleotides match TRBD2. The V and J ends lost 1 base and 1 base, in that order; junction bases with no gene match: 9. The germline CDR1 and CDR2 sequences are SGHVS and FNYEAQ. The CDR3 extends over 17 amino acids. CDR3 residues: CASSLGPYERGQETQYF. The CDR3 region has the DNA TGTGCCAGCAGCTTAGGACCCTACGAGCGGGGCCAAGAGACCCAGTACTTC.

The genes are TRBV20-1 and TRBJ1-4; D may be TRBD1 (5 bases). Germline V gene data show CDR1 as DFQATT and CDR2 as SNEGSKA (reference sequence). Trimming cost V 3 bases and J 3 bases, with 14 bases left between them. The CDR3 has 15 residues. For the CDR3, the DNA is TGCAGTGCTAGCAGCTTCAGGGATGCTAATGAAAAACTGTTTTTT. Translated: CSASSFRDANEKLFF.

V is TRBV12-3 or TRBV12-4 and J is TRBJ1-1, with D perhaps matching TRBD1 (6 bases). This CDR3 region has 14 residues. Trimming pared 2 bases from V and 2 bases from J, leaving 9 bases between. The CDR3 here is CASSLLGANTEAFF. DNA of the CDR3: TGTGCCAGCAGTTTATTGGGGGCTAACACTGAAGCTTTCTTT.

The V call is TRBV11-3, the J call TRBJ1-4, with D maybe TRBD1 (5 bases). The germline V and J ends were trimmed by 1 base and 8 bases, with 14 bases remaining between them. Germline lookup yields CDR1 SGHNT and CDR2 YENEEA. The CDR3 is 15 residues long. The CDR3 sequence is CASSLGGGEIEKLFF. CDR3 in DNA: TGTGCCAGCAGCTTAGGCGGGGGTGAAATCGAAAAACTGTTTTTT.

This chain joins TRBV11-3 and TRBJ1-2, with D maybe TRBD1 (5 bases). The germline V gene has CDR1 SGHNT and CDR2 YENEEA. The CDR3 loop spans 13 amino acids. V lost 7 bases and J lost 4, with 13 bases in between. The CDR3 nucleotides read TGTGCCAGCACCGCGACAGCCTCCTATGGCTACACCTTC. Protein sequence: CASTATASYGYTF.

Here the CDR3 reads CASSPTAGGISYNEQFF. The CDR3 coding sequence is TGTGCCAGCAGCCCGACTGCGGGGGGAATCTCCTACAATGAGCAGTTCTTC. The chain employs TRBV9 and TRBJ2-1; the match to TRBD2 covers 8 bases. V dropped 4 bases and J dropped 0; count of bases not matched to a gene: 9. The CDR3 totals 17 residues. CDR1 and CDR2 (germline): SGDLS, YYNGEE. The complete variable domain, with remaining parts taken from reference TRBV9 and TRBJ2-1, reads DSGVTQTPKHLITATGQRVTLRCSPRSGDLSVYWYQQSLDQGLQFLIQYYNGEERAKGNILERFSAQQFPDLHSELNLSSLELGDSALYFCASSPTAGGISYNEQFFGPGTRLTVL.

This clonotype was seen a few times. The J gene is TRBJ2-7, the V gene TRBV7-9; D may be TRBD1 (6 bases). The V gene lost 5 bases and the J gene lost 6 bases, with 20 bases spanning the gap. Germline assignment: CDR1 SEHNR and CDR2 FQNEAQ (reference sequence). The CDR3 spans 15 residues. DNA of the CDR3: TGTGCCAGCAGCCCATCCCCAGGGGTACGGGTCGAGCAGTACTTC. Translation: CASSPSPGVRVEQYF. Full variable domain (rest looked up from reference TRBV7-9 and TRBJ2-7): DTGVSQNPRHKITKRGQNVTFRCDPISEHNRLYWYRQTLGQGPEFLTYFQNEAQLEKSRLLSDRFSAERPKGSFSTLEIQRTEQGDSAMYLCASSPSPGVRVEQYFGPGTRLTVT.

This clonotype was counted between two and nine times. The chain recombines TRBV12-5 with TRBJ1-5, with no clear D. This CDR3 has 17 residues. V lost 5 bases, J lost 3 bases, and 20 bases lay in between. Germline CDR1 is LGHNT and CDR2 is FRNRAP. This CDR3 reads CASGTNPPGSFNQPQHF. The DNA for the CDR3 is TGTGCTAGTGGTACGAACCCTCCCGGGAGCTTCAATCAGCCCCAGCATTTT.